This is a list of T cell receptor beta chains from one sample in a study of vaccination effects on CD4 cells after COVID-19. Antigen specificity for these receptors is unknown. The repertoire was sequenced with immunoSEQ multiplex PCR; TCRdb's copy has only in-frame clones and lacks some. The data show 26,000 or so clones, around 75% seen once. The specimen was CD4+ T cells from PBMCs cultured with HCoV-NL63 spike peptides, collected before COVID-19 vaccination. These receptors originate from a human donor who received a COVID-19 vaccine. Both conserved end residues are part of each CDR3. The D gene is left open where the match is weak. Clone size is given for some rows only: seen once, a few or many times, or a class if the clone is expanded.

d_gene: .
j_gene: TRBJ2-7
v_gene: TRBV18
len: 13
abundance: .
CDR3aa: CASSAGSNLEQYF
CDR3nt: TGTGCCAGCTCTGCAGGGAGCAATTTGGAGCAGTACTTC

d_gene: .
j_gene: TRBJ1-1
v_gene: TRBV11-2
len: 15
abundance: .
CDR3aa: CASSSTRGRLTEAFF
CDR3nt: TGTGCCAGCAGCTCAACGCGGGGGAGGCTCACTGAAGCTTTCTTT

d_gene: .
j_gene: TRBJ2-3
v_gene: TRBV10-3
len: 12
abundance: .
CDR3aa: CAISGGADTQYF
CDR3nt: TGTGCCATCAGTGGGGGCGCGGATACGCAGTATTTT

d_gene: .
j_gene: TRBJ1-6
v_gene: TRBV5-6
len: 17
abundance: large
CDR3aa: CASSLRVRPPYNSPLHF
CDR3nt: TGTGCCAGCAGCTTGAGGGTCCGACCGCCGTATAATTCACCCCTCCACTTT

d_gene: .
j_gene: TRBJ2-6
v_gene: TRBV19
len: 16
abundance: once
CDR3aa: CASSITEASGANVLTF
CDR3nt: TGTGCCAGTAGTATAACGGAAGCTTCTGGGGCCAACGTCCTGACTTTC

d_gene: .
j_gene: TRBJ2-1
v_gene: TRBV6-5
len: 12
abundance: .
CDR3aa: CASSLRGGEQFF
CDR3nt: TGTGCCAGCAGTTTAAGGGGGGGAGAGCAGTTCTTC

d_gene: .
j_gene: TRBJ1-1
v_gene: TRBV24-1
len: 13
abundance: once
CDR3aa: CATSDSRLTEAFF
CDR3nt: TGTGCCACCAGTGATAGTCGGCTCACTGAAGCTTTCTTT

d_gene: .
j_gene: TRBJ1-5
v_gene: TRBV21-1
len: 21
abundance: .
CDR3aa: CASSKRTPYRGSRYSNQPQHF
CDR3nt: TGTGCCAGCAGCAAAAGAACCCCCTACAGGGGAAGTCGGTATAGCAATCAGCCCCAGCATTTT

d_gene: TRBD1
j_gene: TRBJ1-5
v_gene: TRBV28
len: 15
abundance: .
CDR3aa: CASSPTGGGNQPQHF
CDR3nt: TGTGCCAGCAGTCCAACAGGGGGTGGCAATCAGCCCCAGCATTTT

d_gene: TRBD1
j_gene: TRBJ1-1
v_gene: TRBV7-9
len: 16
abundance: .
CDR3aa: CASSPRTGGMSTEAFF
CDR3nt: TGTGCCAGCAGCCCCCGGACAGGGGGGATGAGCACTGAAGCTTTCTTT

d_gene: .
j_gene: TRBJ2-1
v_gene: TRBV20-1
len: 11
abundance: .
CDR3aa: CSARGINEQFF
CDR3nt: TGCAGTGCTAGAGGGATCAATGAGCAGTTCTTC

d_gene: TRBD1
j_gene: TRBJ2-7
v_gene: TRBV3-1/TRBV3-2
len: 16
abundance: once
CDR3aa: CASSRRSGTVSYEQYF
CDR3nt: TGTGCCAGCAGCCGGCGATCCGGGACAGTATCCTACGAGCAGTACTTC

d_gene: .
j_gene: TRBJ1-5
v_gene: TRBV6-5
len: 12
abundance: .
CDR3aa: CASSSEQGREHF
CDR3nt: TGTGCCAGCAGTAGCGAGCAGGGGAGGGAGCATTTT

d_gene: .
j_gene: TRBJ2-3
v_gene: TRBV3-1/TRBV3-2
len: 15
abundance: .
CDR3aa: CASSQDSASTDTQYF
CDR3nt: TGTGCCAGCAGTCAGGACAGTGCTAGCACAGATACGCAGTATTTT

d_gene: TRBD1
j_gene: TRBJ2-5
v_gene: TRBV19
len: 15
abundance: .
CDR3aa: CASSPGQVQGETQYF
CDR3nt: TGTGCCAGTTCGCCGGGACAGGTCCAGGGAGAGACCCAGTACTTC

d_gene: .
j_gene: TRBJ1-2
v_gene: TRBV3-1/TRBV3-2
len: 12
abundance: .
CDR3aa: CASSQPGGGYTF
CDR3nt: TGTGCCAGCAGCCAACCGGGGGGAGGCTACACCTTC

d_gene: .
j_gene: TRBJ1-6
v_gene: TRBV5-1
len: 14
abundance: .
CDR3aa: CASSYSGGNSPLHF
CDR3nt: TGCGCCAGCAGCTACTCGGGGGGGAATTCACCCCTCCACTTT

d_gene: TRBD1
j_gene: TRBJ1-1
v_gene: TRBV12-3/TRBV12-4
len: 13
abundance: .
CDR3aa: CASRTTGSTEAFF
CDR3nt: TGTGCCAGCAGGACGACAGGGTCCACTGAAGCTTTCTTT

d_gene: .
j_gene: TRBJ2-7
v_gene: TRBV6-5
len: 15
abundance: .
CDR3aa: CASSYSATGTYEQYF
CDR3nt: TGTGCCAGCAGTTACTCGGCTACAGGGACCTACGAGCAGTACTTC

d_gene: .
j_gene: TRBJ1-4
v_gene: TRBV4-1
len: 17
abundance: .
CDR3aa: CASSQGRPDWANEKLFF
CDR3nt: TGCGCCAGCAGCCAAGGCCGGCCCGATTGGGCTAATGAAAAACTGTTTTTT

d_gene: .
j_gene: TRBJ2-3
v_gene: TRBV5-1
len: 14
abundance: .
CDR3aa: CASRRAASTDTQYF
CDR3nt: TGCGCCAGCAGACGAGCTGCTAGCACAGATACGCAGTATTTT

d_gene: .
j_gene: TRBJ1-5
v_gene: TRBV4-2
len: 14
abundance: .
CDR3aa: CASSQGVSNQPQHF
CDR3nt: TGTGCCAGCAGCCAAGGGGTTAGCAATCAGCCCCAGCATTTT

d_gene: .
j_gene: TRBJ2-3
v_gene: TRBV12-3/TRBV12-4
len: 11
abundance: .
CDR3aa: CASSQIDTQYF
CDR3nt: TGTGCCAGCAGCCAAATAGATACGCAGTATTTT